These T cell receptor beta chains were read from a single sample in a study of shared clonotypes between healthy human individuals. The data were produced by immunoSEQ multiplex PCR, yet TCRdb's version contains in-frame clones alone and is incomplete. Here the sample spans approximately 2,200,000 clones, 90% to 95% being singletons. Input material: naive CD8+ T cells from PBMCs. These receptor sequences come from a man between 18 and 35 years old in good health. Some clones in this sample may be carry-over from other donors' samples. The CDR3 runs from the conserved cysteine through the conserved F or W. A D gene is named only where the DNA matches it firmly. The size of a clone is reported for some rows only, either as once, few or many, or as a class for expanded clones.

J gene,clone size,D gene,V gene,CDR3 protein,CDR3 DNA
TRBJ2-2,once,-,TRBV27,CASRGWRGTNTGELFF,TGTGCCAGCAGGGGCTGGCGGGGAACGAACACCGGGGAGCTGTTTTTT
TRBJ1-1,-,-,TRBV27,CASSLLYRANTEAFF,TGTGCCAGCAGTTTATTGTACAGGGCGAACACTGAAGCTTTCTTT
TRBJ2-7,-,TRBD2,TRBV2,CASSTRTSGRSHEQYF,TGTGCCAGCAGTACTCGGACTAGCGGGAGGTCGCACGAGCAGTACTTC
TRBJ1-1,-,-,TRBV6-5,CASQLRLGAAEAFF,TGTGCCAGCCAATTAAGACTGGGGGCCGCTGAAGCTTTCTTT
TRBJ1-1,few,-,TRBV11-2,CASSLGRQLGTEAFF,TGTGCCAGCAGCTTGGGCAGGCAGCTTGGCACTGAAGCTTTCTTT
TRBJ2-2,few,-,TRBV18,CASSLPETGELFF,TGTGCCAGCTCCCTTCCAGAGACCGGGGAGCTGTTTTTT
TRBJ2-7,-,TRBD1,TRBV7-9,CASRSGQGPNYEQYF,TGTGCCAGCAGATCGGGACAGGGGCCAAACTACGAGCAGTACTTC
TRBJ2-5,-,-,TRBV27,CASSLSGTQYF,TGTGCCAGCAGTTTGAGCGGGACCCAGTACTTC
TRBJ2-2,-,TRBD2,TRBV9,CASSPGLAGATGELFF,TGTGCCAGCAGCCCGGGACTGGCGGGAGCCACCGGGGAGCTGTTTTTT
TRBJ2-5,-,TRBD2,TRBV6-1,CASSELRGLAGARTQYF,TGTGCCAGCAGTGAATTAAGAGGACTAGCGGGGGCCCGGACCCAGTACTTC
TRBJ1-3,-,-,TRBV19,CASSIRFHPRQYGNTIYF,TGTGCCAGTAGTATTAGGTTCCATCCCCGCCAGTACGGAAACACCATATATTTT
TRBJ1-5,-,-,TRBV5-1,CASSLGGYQPQHF,TGCGCCAGCAGCTTGGGTGGCTATCAGCCCCAGCATTTT
TRBJ2-7,-,-,TRBV13,CASSWGGTYEQYF,TGTGCCAGCAGCTGGGGAGGTACCTACGAGCAGTACTTC
TRBJ2-1,-,TRBD2,TRBV19,CASSLLAGVNEQFF,TGTGCCAGTAGTCTTCTAGCGGGAGTTAATGAGCAGTTCTTC
TRBJ2-7,-,-,TRBV15,CATSRRSGEQYF,TGTGCCACCAGCCGCCGCTCGGGGGAGCAGTACTTC
TRBJ2-3,-,-,TRBV7-9,CASTPKGVRADTQYF,TGTGCCAGCACCCCTAAGGGGGTTAGGGCAGATACGCAGTATTTT
TRBJ2-7,-,-,TRBV6-6,CASSPTGSYEQYF,TGTGCCAGCAGTCCGACAGGATCCTACGAGCAGTACTTC
TRBJ2-5,-,TRBD2,TRBV7-2,CASSQGSSGTKMYQETQYF,TGTGCCAGCAGCCAGGGGTCTAGCGGGACGAAGATGTACCAAGAGACCCAGTACTTC
TRBJ2-7,-,-,TRBV27,CASSLGGSSYEQYF,TGTGCCAGCAGTTTAGGGGGGTCCTCCTACGAGCAGTACTTC
TRBJ2-1,-,-,TRBV4-1,CASSEEATSLGNEQFF,TGCGCCAGCAGCGAAGAGGCGACTAGTTTGGGAAATGAGCAGTTCTTC
TRBJ2-7,-,-,TRBV5-1,CASSYGANYEQYF,TGCGCCAGCAGCTACGGGGCAAACTACGAGCAGTACTTC
TRBJ2-3,-,-,TRBV28,CASSLKKYPTDTQYF,TGTGCCAGCAGTTTAAAAAAATATCCAACGGATACGCAGTATTTT
TRBJ2-2,-,-,TRBV27,CASMYGTGELFF,TGTGCCAGCATGTATGGCACCGGGGAGCTGTTTTTT
TRBJ1-1,many,-,TRBV29-1,CSVEAPNPGRTEAFF,TGCAGCGTTGAAGCCCCTAATCCTGGCCGCACTGAAGCTTTCTTT
TRBJ1-4,-,-,TRBV6-6,CASSYSSRAGREKLFF,TGTGCCAGCAGTTACTCGAGCAGGGCCGGCCGGGAAAAACTGTTTTTT
TRBJ2-3,-,TRBD2,TRBV7-9,CASSTLAGGPADTQYF,TGTGCCAGCAGCACGCTAGCGGGAGGGCCAGCGGATACGCAGTATTTT
TRBJ2-1,-,-,TRBV11-2,CASSSRPAIGGEQFF,TGTGCCAGCAGCTCCCGCCCGGCCATTGGGGGTGAGCAGTTCTTC
TRBJ1-1,-,-,TRBV5-1,CASSLRGVSTEAFF,TGCGCCAGCAGCTTGCGGGGCGTGAGCACTGAAGCTTTCTTT
TRBJ2-3,-,TRBD1,TRBV7-3,CASSWDRGGTDTQYF,TGTGCCAGCAGCTGGGACAGGGGAGGGACAGATACGCAGTATTTT
TRBJ2-7,-,-,TRBV6-1,CASSAGKKAYEQYF,TGTGCCAGCAGTGCCGGAAAAAAGGCCTACGAGCAGTACTTC
TRBJ2-7,-,TRBD1,TRBV10-3,CAISGKNRDSSYEQYF,TGTGCCATCAGTGGTAAAAACCGGGACAGTTCCTACGAGCAGTACTTC
TRBJ2-4,-,-,TRBV28,CASSPGLIRNIQYF,TGTGCCAGCAGTCCGGGACTCATTAGGAACATTCAGTACTTC
TRBJ2-1,-,-,TRBV4-2,CASSQDEYNEQFF,TGTGCCAGCAGCCAAGATGAATACAATGAGCAGTTCTTC
TRBJ2-1,-,TRBD2,TRBV2,CASSERLAGGSYNEQFF,TGTGCCAGCAGTGAAAGACTAGCGGGCGGCTCCTACAATGAGCAGTTCTTC
TRBJ1-2,-,-,TRBV5-6,CASSLEVGGEHGYTF,TGTGCCAGCAGCTTGGAGGTCGGTGGCGAACATGGCTACACCTTC
TRBJ2-7,-,TRBD1,TRBV9,CASSASGQGNFYEQYF,TGTGCCAGCAGCGCGAGCGGACAGGGGAATTTCTACGAGCAGTACTTC
TRBJ2-4,-,TRBD1,TRBV5-1,CASSSTGAGAKNIQYF,TGCGCCAGCAGCTCTACAGGGGCAGGGGCCAAAAACATTCAGTACTTC
TRBJ2-3,-,-,TRBV11-3,CASSLGSDSATQYF,TGTGCCAGCAGCTTAGGCTCAGATAGCGCTACGCAGTATTTT
TRBJ2-2,-,TRBD2,TRBV7-9,CASSHGTSGYTGELFF,TGTGCCAGCAGCCACGGGACTAGCGGTTACACCGGGGAGCTGTTTTTT
TRBJ2-7,-,-,TRBV18,CASSPATEPYEQYF,TGTGCCAGCTCACCAGCTACAGAGCCCTACGAGCAGTACTTC
TRBJ1-1,-,-,TRBV19,CASSIQSNTEAFF,TGTGCCAGTAGTATACAATCTAACACTGAAGCTTTCTTT
TRBJ2-7,-,-,TRBV18,CASSAERDEQYF,TGTGCCAGCTCAGCGGAGAGGGACGAGCAGTACTTC
TRBJ2-7,-,-,TRBV27,CASSFHRGKSYEQYF,TGTGCCAGCAGTTTCCATCGGGGCAAGTCCTACGAGCAGTACTTC
TRBJ1-1,-,-,TRBV7-8,CASSLQGIGGAFF,TGTGCCAGCAGCTTACAGGGGATCGGTGGAGCTTTCTTT
TRBJ2-7,once,-,TRBV28,CATTGTRISHEQYF,TGTGCCACCACCGGGACCCGAATATCCCACGAGCAGTACTTC
TRBJ2-7,-,TRBD1,TRBV5-1,CASSLGQGAYEQYF,TGCGCCAGCAGCTTGGGGCAGGGGGCCTACGAGCAGTACTTC
TRBJ2-7,once,-,TRBV27,CASNSPTYEQYF,TGTGCCAGCAACTCACCTACCTACGAGCAGTACTTC
TRBJ2-3,once,-,TRBV7-3,CASSLTGGYTDTQYF,TGTGCCAGCAGCTTAACGGGGGGATACACAGATACGCAGTATTTT
TRBJ2-7,-,-,TRBV10-3,CAISDSGSEQYF,TGTGCCATCAGTGACTCAGGGAGTGAGCAGTACTTC
TRBJ2-1,-,-,TRBV7-8,CASSLEYGRINEQFF,TGTGCCAGCAGCTTAGAATACGGACGCATCAATGAGCAGTTCTTC
TRBJ1-1,-,-,TRBV28,CATFTTWGGDSTEAFF,TGTGCCACCTTTACAACGTGGGGGGGAGATAGCACTGAAGCTTTCTTT
TRBJ2-5,-,TRBD2,TRBV5-6,CASSLDPRDYETQYF,TGTGCCAGCAGCTTGGACCCGCGGGACTACGAGACCCAGTACTTC
TRBJ1-2,-,TRBD1,TRBV19,CASRQGSYGYTF,TGTGCCAGTAGACAGGGGTCCTATGGCTACACCTTC
TRBJ2-7,once,TRBD1,TRBV29-1,CSVEVQGDYEQYF,TGCAGCGTTGAAGTCCAGGGGGACTACGAGCAGTACTTC
TRBJ2-2,-,-,TRBV19,CASGPIGGELFF,TGTGCCAGCGGCCCTATCGGCGGGGAGCTGTTTTTT
TRBJ2-7,once,TRBD1,TRBV7-9,CASSRKGQGVISEQYF,TGTGCCAGCAGCCGAAAAGGACAGGGGGTGATCAGCGAGCAGTACTTC
TRBJ1-1,-,-,TRBV9,CASSVIRRSMNTEAFF,TGTGCCAGCAGCGTAATTAGACGGAGCATGAACACTGAAGCTTTCTTT
TRBJ2-7,-,TRBD2,TRBV5-6,CASSLWGGLAGLEQYF,TGTGCCAGCAGCTTGTGGGGGGGACTAGCTGGCCTAGAGCAGTACTTC
TRBJ2-7,-,TRBD1,TRBV15,CATSPGTGADEQYF,TGTGCCACCAGCCCTGGGACAGGGGCTGACGAGCAGTACTTC
TRBJ1-6,-,-,TRBV25-1,CASSDVGNNSPLHF,TGTGCCAGCAGTGACGTCGGAAATAATTCACCCCTCCACTTT